This entry lists 21 T cell receptor beta chains sequenced from one sample in a study of T cell repertoires in aging, cancer and after chemotherapy. Peripheral blood genomic DNA, not sorted cells or RNA, was the template. A mixed TRB-A/B primer pool amplified rearranged TRB by multiplex touch-down PCR. MiXCR was run by TCRdb on the multiplex PCR reads, yielding one entry per CDR3 protein. The table shows about 11,000 distinct CDR3 sequences, with 30% occurring only once. What was sequenced was blood. These TCRs come from a human donor in good health.

This chain joins TRBV20-1 and TRBJ2-3, with a possible D match to TRBD2 (5 bases). Germline values: CDR1 DFQATT, CDR2 SNEGSKA (reference sequence). Trimming pared 2 bases from V and 0 bases from J, leaving 6 bases between. The CDR3 extends over 13 amino acids. CDR3 amino acids: CSARRRSTDTQYF. Written as DNA, the CDR3 is TGCAGTGCTAGACGGAGGAGCACAGATACGCAGTATTTT.

By share, this clonotype ranks as medium-sized. V usage is TRBV7-2 and J usage is TRBJ1-2; D unclear. The CDR3 spans 13 residues. The germline gives CDR1 SGHTA, CDR2 FQGNSA. V shed 1 base and J shed 8 bases, with 11 bases lying between them. CDR3 protein: CASSLGLELGYTF. In nucleotides, the CDR3 is TGTGCCAGCAGCTTAGGCCTGGAGTTGGGCTACACCTTC.

This clonotype appeared a few times. The CDR3 reads CASSPREDEQFF. CDR3 DNA: TGTGCCAGCTCACCGCGAGAGGATGAGCAGTTCTTC. The rearrangement joins TRBV18 to TRBJ2-1, with D unclear. V was clipped by 3 bases and J by 8 bases, with 8 bases between them. This CDR3 is built from 12 residues. In germline, CDR1 is KGHSH, CDR2 LQKENI. Supplemented by reference TRBV18 and TRBJ2-1, the full variable domain reads NAGVMQNPRHLVRRRGQEARLRCSPMKGHSHVYWYRQLPEEGLKFMVYLQKENIIDESGMPKERFSAEFPKEGPSILRIQQVVRGDSAAYFCASSPREDEQFFGPGTRLTVL.

This clonotype was counted a few times. The chain combines TRBV6-5 with TRBJ1-1; D uncertain. Germline CDR1 MNHEY, CDR2 SVGAGI. Trimming removed 2 bases at V and 4 bases at J, with 14 bases between. The CDR3 has 15 amino acids. CDR3 coding DNA: TGTGCCAGCAGTTACGTTGCGGCGGGAATCACTGAAGCTTTCTTT. Its translation is CASSYVAAGITEAFF.

The chain uses TRBV12-3 or TRBV12-4 and TRBJ1-1; 11 bases match TRBD1. Unmatched junction bases numbered 9, after V lost 4 bases and J lost 5 bases. The CDR3 runs to 16 residues. CDR3 bases: TGTGCCAGCAGTTACTGCGGACAGGGGGCGGGGACTGAAGCTTTCTTT. It yields the protein CASSYCGQGAGTEAFF.

This clonotype was found a few times. The CDR3 spells CASSAPGVRYEQYF. The CDR3 DNA sequence: TGTGCCAGCAGTGCCCCAGGGGTTCGGTACGAGCAGTACTTC. The chain employs TRBV28 and TRBJ2-7, with D perhaps TRBD1 (6 bases). With 5 bases removed from V and 4 bases from J, the gap between germline ends came to 15 bases. The germline V gene has CDR1 MDHEN and CDR2 SYDVKM. The CDR3 totals 14 residues.

The chain carries TRBV28 and TRBJ1-1; D remains ambiguous. Germline values: CDR1 MDHEN, CDR2 SYDVKM. The ends were cut back, 4 bases at V and 0 bases at J, with 6 bases in the middle. The CDR3 is made up of 13 amino acids. The CDR3 sequence is CASSYPVNTEAFF. The CDR3 coding sequence is TGTGCCAGCAGTTATCCAGTGAACACTGAAGCTTTCTTT.

This chain connects TRBV7-2 to TRBJ1-6; D is possibly TRBD1 (5 bases). The CDR3 sequence is 17 residues long. V lost 5 bases, J lost 7 bases, and 21 bases lay in between. CDR1 and CDR2 from the germline V gene are SGHTA and FQGNSA. The CDR3 reads CASSHPEGLGGNSPLHF. CDR3 bases: TGTGCCAGCAGCCATCCCGAGGGACTTGGGGGGAATTCACCCCTCCACTTT.

Notes on this clonotype: One junction end does not reproduce the germline sequence, and a read error may be involved. J is TRBJ1-6 and V is TRBV20-1; D is unclear. From germline, CDR1 is DFQATT and CDR2 SNEGSKA (reference sequence). The CDR3 contains 15 residues. The CDR3 here is CSASAGGSYNSTLHF. The CDR3 DNA is TGCAGTGCTAGTGCAGGCGGCTCCTATAATTCAACCCTCCACTTT.

V usage is TRBV20-1 and J usage is TRBJ2-7, with a tentative D call TRBD1 (6 bases). V was pared by 6 bases and J by 2 bases, with 11 bases between. The CDR3 consists of 12 residues. CDR1 and CDR2 (germline): DFQATT, SNEGSKA (reference sequence). The CDR3 DNA reads TGCAGTGCGGAAGGGGGACCCTACGAGCAGTACTTC. It encodes CSAEGGPYEQYF.

This clonotype was observed a few times. The CDR3 region has the DNA TGCAGTGCTTCCCGTGGGGGACTAGCAGGGGGGGAGACCCAGTACTTC. Translation: CSASRGGLAGGETQYF. This chain connects TRBV20-1 to TRBJ2-5, with 9 bases lining up with TRBD2. This CDR3 is 16 amino acids long. Losses at the gene ends were 5 bases for V and 5 bases for J; bases not matched to a gene: 15. Germline CDR1 reads DFQATT; CDR2 reads SNEGSKA (reference sequence).

This chain links TRBV7-2 with TRBJ2-7, with a possible D match to TRBD2 (5 bases). The CDR3 covers 14 residues. Germline V gene lookup returns CDR1 SGHTA and CDR2 FQGNSA. Trimming cost V 1 base and J 2 bases, with 9 bases left between them. Here the CDR3 reads CASSLEAATYEQYF. CDR3 DNA sequence: TGTGCCAGCAGCTTAGAAGCGGCTACCTACGAGCAGTACTTC.

This clonotype was seen only a few times. The V gene is TRBV5-4, the J gene TRBJ1-6; D ambiguous. CDR3 length equals 15 residues. Germline V gene data show CDR1 as SGHNT and CDR2 as YYREEE (reference sequence). Trimming shortened V by 3 bases and J by 5 bases, and 12 bases separated the two germline ends. As DNA, the CDR3 is TGTGCCAGCAGCTCCAGCAAATCCGATAATTCACCCCTCCACTTT. It encodes CASSSSKSDNSPLHF.

This clonotype was observed a few times. This rearrangement joins TRBV6-5 to TRBJ1-6; D is ambiguous. CDR1 MNHEY and CDR2 SVGAGI come from the germline V gene. This CDR3 contains 12 residues. V gave up 5 bases and J gave up 9 bases, with 8 bases separating them. This CDR3 reads CASSELSSPLHF. CDR3 coding DNA: TGTGCCAGCAGTGAACTCAGTTCACCCCTCCACTTT.

The chain carries TRBV7-9 and TRBJ1-1, with unresolved D. The germline CDR1 and CDR2 sequences are SEHNR and FQNEAQ (reference sequence). The V end was cut by 2 bases, the J end by 0 bases, with 16 bases between. The length of the CDR3 is 17 residues. This CDR3 is CASSLLGLVRMNTEAFF. In DNA, the CDR3 is TGTGCCAGCAGCTTACTAGGGCTAGTTAGGATGAACACTGAAGCTTTCTTT.

This clonotype is labeled medium-sized (0.01 to 0.1%). The chain has TRBV6-5 and TRBJ1-2; 8 nucleotides line up with TRBD1. The CDR3 consists of 16 residues. Germline V gene sequence: CDR1 MNHEY, CDR2 SVGAGI. Trimming at V came to 2 bases and at J to 6 bases, leaving 11 bases not matched to a gene. The CDR3 DNA reads as TGTGCCAGCAGTTACCCAGGAACAGGGGGGAGGGATGGCTACACCTTC. It encodes CASSYPGTGGRDGYTF.

The J gene is TRBJ2-7, the V gene TRBV5-1; perhaps TRBD1 as D (6 bases). Trimming stripped 0 bases from V and 4 bases from J, with 17 bases between. CDR3 length: 16 residues. CDR1 is SGHRS and CDR2 is YFSETQ in the germline V gene. The CDR3: CASSLDTGTRLYEQYF. CDR3 DNA sequence: TGCGCCAGCAGCTTGGATACAGGGACAAGACTATACGAGCAGTACTTC.

This clonotype was picked up a small number of times. The chain is built from TRBV7-6 and TRBJ2-1; 8 bases align to TRBD2. With V trimmed by 3 bases and J by 2 bases, 3 bases remained unmatched. CDR1 and CDR2 from the germline V gene are SGHVS and FNYEAQ. This CDR3 is built from 15 residues. The CDR3 DNA is TGTGCCAGCAGCTTGGGAGCGGGAGCCTACAATGAGCAGTTCTTC. Residues: CASSLGAGAYNEQFF.

Note on this clonotype: The junction shows a germline mismatch at one end, possibly a read error. This chain links TRBV6-2 or TRBV6-3 with TRBJ1-1, with 10 bases aligning to TRBD1. The CDR3 length is 16 residues. The germline gives CDR1 MNHEY, CDR2 SVGEGT. CDR3 nucleotide sequence: TGTGCCAGCACCCAACCGGGACAGGGGATAAACTCTGAGGCTTTCTTT. Translation gives CASTQPGQGINSEAFF.

This chain connects TRBV4-2 to TRBJ1-1, with D perhaps TRBD1 (6 bases). Germline CDR1 is LGHNA and CDR2 is YNFKEQ. The CDR3 length is 15 residues. Trimming left V 1 base short and J 4 bases short, with 13 bases between. CDR3 sequence (DNA): TGTGCCAGCAGCCAAGTTGCGGGGGCGAGCACTGAAGCTTTCTTT. Encoded protein: CASSQVAGASTEAFF.

This clonotype has a handful of counts. The J gene is TRBJ2-5, the V gene TRBV6-5; D unclear. This CDR3 comprises 15 residues. Germline V gene sequence: CDR1 MNHEY, CDR2 SVGAGI. The germline V and J ends were trimmed by 0 bases and 1 base, with 9 bases remaining between them. The CDR3, as DNA: TGTGCCAGCAGTTACTCGAGGAAGAGCCAAGAGACCCAGTACTTC. It is translated as CASSYSRKSQETQYF.